The TCR beta chain described here comes from a study of T cell repertoires in cytomegalovirus infection. This clonotype was found a few times. Its matching antigen is unknown. The study, taken as a whole, reports: Clonotypes of TCR beta that were HLA-C-restricted and CMV-specific dominated the ex vivo response.

Germline values: CDR1 WSHSY, CDR2 SAAADI. This CDR3 contains 16 residues. Deletions cut 8 bases from V and 2 bases from J, with 20 bases between. TCRdb re-called the reads with MiXCR, one entry per CDR3 protein. The data show hundreds of thousands of distinct CDR3 sequences, approximately 40% seen once. The sequenced sample consisted of PBMCs. The receptor comes from a human donor in good health (CMV status not recorded). Some clones in this sample may be carry-over from other donors' samples. The chain is built from TRBV10-2 and TRBJ2-3; D gene uncertain. CDR3 in amino acids: CASAPVGRSSTDTQYF. CDR3 in DNA: TGCGCCAGCGCCCCGGTGGGCAGGAGCTCCACAGATACGCAGTATTTT.